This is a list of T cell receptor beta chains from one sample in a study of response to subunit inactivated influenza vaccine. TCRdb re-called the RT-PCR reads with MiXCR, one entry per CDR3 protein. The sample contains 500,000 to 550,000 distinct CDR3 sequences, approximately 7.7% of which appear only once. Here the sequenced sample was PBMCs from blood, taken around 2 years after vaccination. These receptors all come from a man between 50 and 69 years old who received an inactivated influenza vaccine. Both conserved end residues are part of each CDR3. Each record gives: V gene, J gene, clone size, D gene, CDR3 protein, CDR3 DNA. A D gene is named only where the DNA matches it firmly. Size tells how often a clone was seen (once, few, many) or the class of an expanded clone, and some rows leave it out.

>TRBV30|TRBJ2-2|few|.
CAWSWQYTGELFF
TGTGCCTGGAGTTGGCAGTACACCGGGGAGCTGTTTTTT
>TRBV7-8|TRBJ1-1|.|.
CASSLPTGNRNTEAFF
TGTGCCAGCAGCTTACCAACAGGGAATCGGAACACTGAAGCTTTCTTT
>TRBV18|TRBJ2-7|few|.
CASSSNRYEPYF
TGTGCCAGCTCAAGTAACAGGTACGAGCCGTACTTC
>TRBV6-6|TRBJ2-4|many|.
CASSDLAKNIQYF
TGTGCCAGCTCGGACCTAGCCAAAAACATTCAGTACTTC
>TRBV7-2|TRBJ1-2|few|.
CASSLAQGGYGYTF
TGTGCCAGCAGCTTAGCGCAGGGAGGGTATGGCTACACCTTC
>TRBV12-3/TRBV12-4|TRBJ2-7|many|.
CASSLTGPYEQYF
TGTGCCAGCAGTTTGACTGGCCCCTACGAGCAGTACTTC
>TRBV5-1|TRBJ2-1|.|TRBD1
CASSAGQGPYNEQFF
TGCGCCAGCAGCGCCGGACAGGGGCCCTACAATGAGCAGTTCTTC
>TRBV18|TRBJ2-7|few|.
CASSPPGGYREQYF
TGTGCCAGCTCACCACCCGGCGGGTATAGGGAGCAGTACTTC
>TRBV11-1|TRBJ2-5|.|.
CASSLQLGVKTQYF
TGTGCCAGCAGCTTACAACTGGGGGTTAAGACCCAGTACTTC
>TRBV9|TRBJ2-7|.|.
CASEDGSSYEQYF
TGTGCCAGCGAGGATGGCAGCTCCTACGAGCAGTACTTC
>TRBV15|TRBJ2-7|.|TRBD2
CATSRDPGDYYEQYF
TGTGCCACCAGCAGAGATCCGGGGGACTACTACGAGCAGTACTTC
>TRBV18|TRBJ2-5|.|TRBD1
CASSPGRGRPQQETQYF
TGTGCCAGCTCACCAGGCAGGGGGCGACCACAACAAGAGACCCAGTACTTC
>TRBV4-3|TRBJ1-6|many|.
CASSQDLGGNSPLHF
TGCGCCAGCAGCCAAGATCTAGGCGGGAACTCACCCCTCCACTTT
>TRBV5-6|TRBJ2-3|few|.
CASRSGTSTDTQYF
TGTGCCAGCAGGAGCGGAACTAGCACAGATACGCAGTATTTT
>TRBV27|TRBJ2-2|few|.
CASRKDSIANTGELFF
TGTGCCAGCAGGAAAGACAGCATCGCGAACACCGGGGAGCTGTTTTTT
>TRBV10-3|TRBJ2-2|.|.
CAITRENTGELFF
TGTGCCATCACTAGAGAGAACACCGGGGAGCTGTTTTTT
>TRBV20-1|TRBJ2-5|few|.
CSARDPRHQETQYF
TGCAGTGCTAGAGATCCCAGACACCAAGAGACCCAGTACTTC
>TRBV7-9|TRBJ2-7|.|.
CASGGPSNYEQYF
TGTGCCAGCGGGGGTCCCTCGAACTACGAGCAGTACTTC
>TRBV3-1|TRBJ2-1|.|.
CASSQDNLADNEQFF
TGTGCCAGCAGCCAAGATAACCTAGCTGACAATGAGCAGTTCTTC
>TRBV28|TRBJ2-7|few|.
CASSFGPNGQTYEQYF
TGTGCCAGCAGTTTCGGGCCCAACGGCCAAACCTACGAGCAGTACTTC
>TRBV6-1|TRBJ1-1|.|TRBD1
CASSPIGDSMNTEAFF
TGTGCCAGCAGCCCTATAGGGGACAGCATGAACACTGAAGCTTTCTTT
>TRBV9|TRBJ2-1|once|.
CASSVDLYNEQFF
TGTGCCAGCAGCGTAGATCTCTACAATGAGCAGTTCTTC
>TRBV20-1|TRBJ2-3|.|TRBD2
CSAKGAGGLRDTQYF
TGCAGTGCTAAAGGGGCGGGGGGGCTGAGGGATACGCAGTATTTT
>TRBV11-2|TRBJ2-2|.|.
CASTWGMGTGELFF
TGTGCCAGCACCTGGGGGATGGGGACCGGGGAGCTGTTTTTT
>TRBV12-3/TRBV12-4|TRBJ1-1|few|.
CASSPGVSGEAFF
TGTGCCAGCAGTCCGGGGGTTAGCGGTGAAGCTTTCTTT
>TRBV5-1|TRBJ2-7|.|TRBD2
CASSFGVSGRTYEQYF
TGCGCCAGCAGCTTCGGGGTTAGCGGGAGAACGTACGAGCAGTACTTC
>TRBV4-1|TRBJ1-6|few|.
CASSQTTGNSPLHF
TGCGCCAGCAGCCAGACCACAGGGAATTCACCCCTCCACTTT
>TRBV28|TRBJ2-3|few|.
CASNQGWDTQYF
TGTGCCAGCAACCAGGGGTGGGATACGCAGTATTTT
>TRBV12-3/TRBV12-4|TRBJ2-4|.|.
CASRETLAKNIQYF
TGTGCCAGCAGGGAGACACTAGCCAAAAACATTCAGTACTTC
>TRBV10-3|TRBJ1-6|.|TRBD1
CAISESKPGAGGSYNSPLHF
TGTGCCATCAGTGAGTCGAAACCCGGAGCAGGGGGCAGCTATAATTCACCCCTCCACTTT
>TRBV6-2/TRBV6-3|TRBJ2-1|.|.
CASRPRTASSYNEQFF
TGTGCCAGCAGGCCCAGGACTGCGAGCTCCTACAATGAGCAGTTCTTC
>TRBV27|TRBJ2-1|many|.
CASSFSVYNEQFF
TGTGCCAGCAGTTTCTCCGTCTACAATGAGCAGTTCTTC
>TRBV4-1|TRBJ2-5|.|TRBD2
CASSQERTGGVQYF
TGCGCCAGCAGCCAAGAACGGACCGGGGGGGTCCAGTACTTC
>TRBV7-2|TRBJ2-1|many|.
CASSLAPGPGSEQFF
TGTGCCAGCAGCTTAGCCCCTGGACCGGGGAGTGAGCAGTTCTTC
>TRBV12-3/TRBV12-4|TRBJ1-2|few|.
CASSFQGREGGYTF
TGTGCCAGCAGTTTTCAGGGCCGCGAGGGAGGCTACACCTTC
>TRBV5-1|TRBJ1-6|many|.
CASSFGGTSYNSPLHF
TGCGCCAGCAGCTTCGGGGGGACCTCCTATAATTCACCCCTCCACTTT
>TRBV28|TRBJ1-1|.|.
CASSLTGSLTEAFF
TGTGCCAGCAGTTTAACGGGGTCGCTCACTGAAGCTTTCTTT
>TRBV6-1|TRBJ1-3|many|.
CASTNKGLDSSGNTIYF
TGTGCCAGCACCAACAAGGGGCTGGACAGCTCTGGAAACACCATATATTTT
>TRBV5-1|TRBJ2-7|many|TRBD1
CASRQGQGHDEQYF
TGCGCCAGCAGGCAGGGACAGGGTCATGACGAGCAGTACTTC
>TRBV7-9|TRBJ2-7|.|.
CASSLRLLPTSF
TGTGCCAGCAGCTTAAGGCTACTGCCCACCTCTTTC
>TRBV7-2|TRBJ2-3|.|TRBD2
CASSLTSGDTQYF
TGTGCCAGCAGCTTAACTAGCGGGGATACGCAGTATTTT
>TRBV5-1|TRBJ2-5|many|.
CASSSGAYQETQYF
TGCGCCAGCAGCTCCGGAGCCTACCAAGAGACCCAGTACTTC